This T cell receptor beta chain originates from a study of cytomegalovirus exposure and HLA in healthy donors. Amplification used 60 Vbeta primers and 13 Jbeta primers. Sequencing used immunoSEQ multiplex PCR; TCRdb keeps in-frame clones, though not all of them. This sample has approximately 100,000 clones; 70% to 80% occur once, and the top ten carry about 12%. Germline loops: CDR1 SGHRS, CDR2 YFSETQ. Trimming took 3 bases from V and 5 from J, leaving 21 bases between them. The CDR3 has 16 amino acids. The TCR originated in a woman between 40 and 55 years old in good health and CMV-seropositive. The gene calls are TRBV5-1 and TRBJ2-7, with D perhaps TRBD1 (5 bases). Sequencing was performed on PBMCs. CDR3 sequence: CASSSHRLQDTHEQYF. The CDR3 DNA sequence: TGCGCCAGCAGCTCCCACAGGCTCCAGGACACCCACGAGCAGTACTTC.